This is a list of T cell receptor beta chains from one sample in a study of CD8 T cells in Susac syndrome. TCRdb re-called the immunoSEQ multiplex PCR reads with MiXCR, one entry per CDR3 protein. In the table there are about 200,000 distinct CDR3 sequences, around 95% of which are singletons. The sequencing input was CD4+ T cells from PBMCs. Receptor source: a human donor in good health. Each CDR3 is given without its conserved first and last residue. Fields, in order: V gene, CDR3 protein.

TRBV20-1 SPQNRQGRNEQF
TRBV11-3 ASSSGPYTEAF
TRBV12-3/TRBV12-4 ASSFSGGAWEQF
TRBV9 ASSVTSGGADEQF
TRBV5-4 ASSLKGGTDTQY
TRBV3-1 ASSQDSWHDQPQH
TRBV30 AWRDSGSVQETQY
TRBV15 ATSGLGGPYEQY
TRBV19 ASSIGAQGAYEQF
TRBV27 ASSSYRSSYNEQF
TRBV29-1 SVGTLQETQY
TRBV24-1 ATSDTGTGEQY
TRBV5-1 ASRKPGENEQF
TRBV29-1 SVVPGLGTWEQF
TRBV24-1 ATSDLTTSTQY
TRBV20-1 SVPGQNDDEQF
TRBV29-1 SVASEGDTDTQY
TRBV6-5 ASSYPRLAGTDTQY
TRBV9 ASSYEAAGPLNEQF
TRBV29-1 SVGLGGNQPQH
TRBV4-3 ASSQGDSQTQNEQF
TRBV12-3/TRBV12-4 ASSRTGESGGYT
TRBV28 ASSLDDYNEQF
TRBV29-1 SVEDSGGMNTEAF
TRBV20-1 SARDMLAGGETQY
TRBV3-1 ASSQARLYNEQF
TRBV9 ASSVEQIGEQF